These 24 T cell receptor beta chains were all obtained from the same sample, sequenced in a study of blood T cell repertoires in COVID-19. Generated by immunoSEQ multiplex PCR, the TCRdb table keeps only in-frame clones and is missing some. The table has 150,000 or so clones, more than 65% seen once. Sample: PBMCs or T cells enriched from blood (not recorded which). Receptors were obtained from a woman aged 40 to 50 with acute COVID-19.

This chain connects TRBV4-1 to TRBJ2-6, with D possibly matching TRBD2 (6 bases). Trimming removed 1 base at V and 3 bases at J, with 10 bases between. The CDR3 is made up of 16 amino acids. Germline lookup yields CDR1 MGHRA and CDR2 YSYEKL. Here the CDR3 reads CASSQVGAGGANVLTF. The CDR3, as DNA: TGCGCCAGCAGCCAAGTCGGAGCGGGTGGGGCCAACGTCCTGACTTTC.

The chain has TRBV5-1 and TRBJ2-2; 7 positions match TRBD2. V shed 4 bases and J 4 bases; nucleotides not matched to a gene: 10. The CDR3 is made up of 16 amino acids. Germline loops: CDR1 SGHRS, CDR2 YFSETQ. For the CDR3, the DNA is TGCGCCAGCAGCCGGGGGGACGGAGACCCCACCGGGGAGCTGTTTTTT. Translated, it gives CASSRGDGDPTGELFF.

The chain combines TRBV6-5 with TRBJ1-4; TRBD1 is a possible D gene (6 bases). V was cut by 0 bases and J by 7 bases, with 15 bases left in between. Germline V gene data show CDR1 as MNHEY and CDR2 as SVGAGI. The CDR3 runs 16 residues. The CDR3 spells CASSYSGAAGGEKLFF. DNA for the CDR3: TGTGCCAGCAGTTACTCGGGGGCCGCAGGCGGTGAAAAACTGTTTTTT.

This clone was detected only a few times. The rearrangement links TRBV30 to TRBJ1-1; D is possibly TRBD1 (6 bases). This CDR3 has 14 residues. V gave up 3 bases and J gave up 8 bases, with 19 bases separating them. The germline CDR1 and CDR2 sequences are GTSNPN and SVGIG (reference sequence). CDR3 in DNA: TGTGCCTGGAGCCCCCTTACAGGGATGTTCGAAGCTTTCTTT. This gives the protein CAWSPLTGMFEAFF. Together with reference TRBV30 and TRBJ1-1, the CDR3 gives the full variable domain: SQTIHQWPATLVQPVGSPLSLECTVEGTSNPNLYWYRQAAGRGLQLLFYSVGIGQISSEVPQNLSASRPQDRQFILSSKKLLLSDSGFYLCAWSPLTGMFEAFFGQGTRLTVV.

This chain joins TRBV29-1 and TRBJ2-7, with a weak D call TRBD2 (5 bases). V shed 7 bases and J shed 4 bases, with 14 bases lying between them. Germline values: CDR1 SQVTM, CDR2 ANQGSEA. The CDR3 is 12 amino acids. The CDR3 is CSAYGNAYEQYF. CDR3 in DNA: TGCAGCGCCTACGGGAATGCGTACGAGCAGTACTTC.

This chain links TRBV14 with TRBJ2-5, with 8 positions matching TRBD1. CDR3 size: 13 residues. Germline CDR1 reads SGHDN; CDR2 reads FVKESK. With 1 base clipped from V and 13 bases from J, the junction kept 8 bases outside the gene matches. CDR3 nucleotides: TGTGCCAGCAGCCAAGTGGGCAGGGGGCGCGTGTACTTC. It specifies CASSQVGRGRVYF. Filled out from reference TRBV14 and TRBJ2-5, the complete variable domain reads EAGVTQFPSHSVIEKGQTVTLRCDPISGHDNLYWYRRVMGKEIKFLLHFVKESKQDESGMPNNRFLAERTGGTYSTLKVQPAELEDSGVYFCASSQVGRGRVYFGPGTRLLVL.

The chain carries TRBV11-2 and TRBJ2-1, with 11 positions matching TRBD2. This CDR3 spans 16 amino acids. The germline gives CDR1 SGHAT, CDR2 FQNNGV. With 5 bases clipped from V and 4 bases from J, the junction kept 7 bases outside the gene matches. The CDR3 loop is CASSPNRLAGYNEQFF. The CDR3 coding sequence is TGTGCCAGCAGCCCGAACCGACTAGCGGGGTACAATGAGCAGTTCTTC.

This clone was recorded once. The J gene is TRBJ1-2, the V gene TRBV12-3 or TRBV12-4; D possibly corresponds to TRBD1 (6 bases). This CDR3 is built from 12 residues. The V end lost 3 bases, the J end lost 7 bases, and 9 bases lay between the germline ends. In nucleotides, the CDR3 is TGTGCCAGCAGTTTGGGGGCTGGTGGCTACACCTTC. It translates to CASSLGAGGYTF.

The chain couples TRBV19 to TRBJ2-1; tentatively, D is TRBD1 (5 bases). V was trimmed by 5 bases and J by 1 base, leaving 12 bases between them. Germline lookup yields CDR1 LNHDA and CDR2 SQIVND (reference sequence). The CDR3 sequence is 15 residues long. The CDR3: CASSVVAGSYNEQFF. As DNA, the CDR3 is TGTGCCAGTAGTGTAGTGGCAGGGTCCTACAATGAGCAGTTCTTC.

This sequence joins TRBV7-2 and TRBJ2-1; TRBD2 aligns across 10 bases. J was trimmed by 9 bases and V by 2 bases; bases with no gene match: 10. There are 16 residues in the CDR3. Germline assignment: CDR1 SGHTA and CDR2 FQGNSA. CDR3 residues: CASSLFGLAGDGEQFF. In DNA form, the CDR3 reads TGTGCCAGCAGCTTATTCGGGCTAGCGGGAGACGGTGAGCAGTTCTTC. The whole variable domain, remainder taken from reference TRBV7-2 and TRBJ2-1, is GAGVSQSPSNKVTEKGKDVELRCDPISGHTALYWYRQSLGQGLEFLIYFQGNSAPDKSGLPSDRFSAERTGGSVSTLTIQRTQQEDSAVYLCASSLFGLAGDGEQFFGPGTRLTVL.

The genes are TRBV6-5 and TRBJ1-1; perhaps TRBD1 as D (5 bases). Germline CDR1 reads MNHEY; CDR2 reads SVGAGI. The CDR3 extends over 15 amino acids. Trimming left V 2 bases short and J 1 base short, with 11 bases between. For the CDR3, the DNA is TGTGCCAGCAGTTACGTTGGACAATCGAACACTGAAGCTTTCTTT. This codes for CASSYVGQSNTEAFF.

By proportion, this clone is medium-sized (0.01 to 0.1%). The chain carries TRBV27 and TRBJ2-6; D is undetermined. V was trimmed by 3 bases and J by 0 bases, leaving 3 bases between them. CDR1 and CDR2 (germline): MNHEY, SMNVEV (reference sequence). This CDR3 contains 14 residues. In DNA form, the CDR3 reads TGTGCCAGCAGTTTGAGCTCTGGGGCCAACGTCCTGACTTTC. As protein: CASSLSSGANVLTF.

The chain couples TRBV18 to TRBJ2-2; TRBD2 agrees at 8 bases. J gave up 4 bases and V 0 bases, and 10 bases lay outside the gene matches. The CDR3 spans 18 residues. Germline V gene data show CDR1 as KGHSH and CDR2 as LQKENI. DNA for the CDR3: TGTGCCAGCTCACCACCTGGGGGACTAGTAATCTTCACCGGGGAGCTGTTTTTT. As protein: CASSPPGGLVIFTGELFF.

DNA for the CDR3: TGCAGCGTCGGGACAGCTTACATGAACACTGAAGCTTTCTTT. Translating gives CSVGTAYMNTEAFF. The chain has TRBV29-1 and TRBJ1-1, with 7 bases lining up with TRBD1. The CDR3 is 14 amino acids. With 6 bases clipped from V and 0 bases from J, the junction kept 7 bases outside the gene matches. Germline-derived CDR1 and CDR2 are SQVTM and ANQGSEA.

The chain recombines TRBV6-5 with TRBJ2-1, with TRBD2 as a possible D gene (5 bases). V was pared by 8 bases and J by 1 base, with 15 bases between. The CDR3 runs 15 residues. The germline CDR1 and CDR2 sequences are MNHEY and SVGAGI. The chain's CDR3 is CASHLEAASYNEQFF. The DNA of the CDR3 is TGTGCCAGCCACCTAGAAGCGGCGTCCTACAATGAGCAGTTCTTC.

The V gene is TRBV5-1, the J gene TRBJ1-4, with D possibly TRBD1 on 6 matching bases. V shed 6 bases and J shed 8 bases, with 17 bases lying between them. The length of the CDR3 is 14 residues. Germline V gene sequence: CDR1 SGHRS, CDR2 YFSETQ. The CDR3 sequence: CASMNGGPSEKLFF. CDR3 DNA: TGCGCCAGCATGAACGGGGGGCCCTCGGAAAAACTGTTTTTT.

Written as DNA, the CDR3 is TGTGCCAGTACCCAACAGGGGGCCCACAGTGGCTACGAGCAGTACTTC. This sequence encodes CASTQQGAHSGYEQYF. The chain joins TRBV5-8 to TRBJ2-7; 9 bases are a match to TRBD1. There are 16 residues in the CDR3. The germline CDR1 and CDR2 sequences are SGHTS and YDEGEE. The junction had 15 bases not matched to a gene; V was cut back by 8 bases and J by 3 bases.

This clone appeared a few times. This CDR3 reads CASSQATGGWNTEAFF. The CDR3 DNA is TGCGCCAGCAGCCAGGCAACAGGGGGTTGGAACACTGAAGCTTTCTTT. This chain links TRBV4-1 with TRBJ1-1; 8 bases agree with TRBD1. V trimming: 3 bases; J trimming: 1 base; junction bases outside the gene matches: 7. Germline CDR1 reads MGHRA; CDR2 reads YSYEKL. The CDR3 has 16 amino acids.

The CDR3 bases are TGTGCCAGCAGCTTTTTTTATGGGCAGACCCTCTATGGCTACACCTTC. Amino acids: CASSFFYGQTLYGYTF. The chain uses TRBV7-9 and TRBJ1-2, with unresolved D. The CDR3 sequence is 16 residues long. V was pared by 3 bases and J by 4 bases, with 18 bases between. Looked up from germline, CDR1 is SEHNR and CDR2 is FQNEAQ (reference sequence).

This clone has a handful of counts. The V gene is TRBV7-2, the J gene TRBJ1-6, with D possibly TRBD1 on 6 matching bases. CDR1 and CDR2 (germline): SGHTA, FQGNSA. V lost 8 bases and J 9 bases, leaving 20 bases between the germline ends. The CDR3 extends over 15 amino acids. CDR3 nucleotides: TGTGCCAGCGGGGGCCGGACACGCGATACTTCACCCCTCCACTTT. This translates into CASGGRTRDTSPLHF.

This chain connects TRBV2 to TRBJ2-7, with 7 bases that match TRBD2. V shed 4 bases, J shed 3 bases, and the junction held 3 bases outside the gene matches. CDR1 is SNHLY and CDR2 is FYNNEI in the germline V gene. The CDR3 is made up of 13 amino acids. CDR3 coding DNA: TGTGCCAGCAGTGTAGAGCGGGACTACGAGCAGTACTTC. Its protein is CASSVERDYEQYF.

This rearrangement joins TRBV7-9 to TRBJ2-7, with 7 bases lining up with TRBD1. The CDR3 length is 13 residues. Per germline, CDR1 SEHNR and CDR2 FQNEAQ (reference sequence). Trimming cost V 3 bases and J 4 bases; bases outside gene matches: 3. CDR3 protein: CASSFGTEYEQYV. CDR3 nucleotide sequence: TGTGCCAGCAGCTTTGGGACAGAATACGAGCAGTACGTC.

This chain connects TRBV7-2 to TRBJ2-3; D gene uncertain. The CDR3 is made up of 14 amino acids. Trimming removed 1 base from V and 0 bases from J, with 5 bases in between. Germline lookup yields CDR1 SGHTA and CDR2 FQGNSA. The CDR3 DNA reads as TGTGCCAGCAGCTTAGTCGGTAGCACAGATACGCAGTATTTT. Encoded protein: CASSLVGSTDTQYF.

The sample holds one count of this clone. This rearrangement joins TRBV9 to TRBJ1-5; no clear D. This CDR3 is built from 13 residues. The germline V gene has CDR1 SGDLS and CDR2 YYNGEE. The germline V and J ends were trimmed by 4 bases and 2 bases, with 7 bases remaining between them. CDR3 protein: CASSPDGNQPQHF. CDR3 nucleotides: TGTGCCAGCAGCCCAGATGGCAATCAGCCCCAGCATTTT.